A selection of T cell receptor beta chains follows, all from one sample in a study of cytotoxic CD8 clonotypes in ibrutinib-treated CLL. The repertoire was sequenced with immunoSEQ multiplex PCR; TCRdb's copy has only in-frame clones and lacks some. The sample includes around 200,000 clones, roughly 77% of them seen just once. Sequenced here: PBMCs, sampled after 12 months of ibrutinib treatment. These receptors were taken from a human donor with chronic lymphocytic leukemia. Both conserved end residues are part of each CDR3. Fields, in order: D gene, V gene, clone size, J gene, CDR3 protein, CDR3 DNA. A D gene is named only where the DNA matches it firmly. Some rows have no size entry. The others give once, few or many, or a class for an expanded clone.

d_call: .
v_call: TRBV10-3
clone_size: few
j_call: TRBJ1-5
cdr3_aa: CAISERGGQQDQPQHF
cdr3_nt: TGTGCCATCAGTGAGCGGGGCGGTCAACAAGATCAGCCCCAGCATTTT

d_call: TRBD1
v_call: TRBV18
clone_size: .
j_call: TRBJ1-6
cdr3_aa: CASSRQGPRYNSPLHF
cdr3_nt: TGTGCCAGCTCAAGACAGGGGCCTAGATATAATTCACCCCTCCACTTT

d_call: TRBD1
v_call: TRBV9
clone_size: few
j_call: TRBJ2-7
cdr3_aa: CASSASGQGGEQYF
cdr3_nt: TGTGCCAGCAGCGCGAGCGGACAGGGGGGCGAGCAGTACTTC

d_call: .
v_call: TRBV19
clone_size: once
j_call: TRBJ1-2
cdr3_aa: CASSINSVNGYTF
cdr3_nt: TGTGCCAGTAGTATAAATTCCGTGAATGGCTACACCTTC

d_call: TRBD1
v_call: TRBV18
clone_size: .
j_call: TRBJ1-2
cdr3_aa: CASSPRQGPDYGYTF
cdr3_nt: TGTGCCAGCTCACCACGACAGGGGCCTGATTATGGCTACACCTTC

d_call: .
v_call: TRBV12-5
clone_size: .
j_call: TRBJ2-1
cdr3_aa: CASALENEQFF
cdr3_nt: TGTGCTAGTGCCCTAGAAAATGAGCAGTTCTTC

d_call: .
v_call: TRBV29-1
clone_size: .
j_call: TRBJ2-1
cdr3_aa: CSVVGRGSYNEQFF
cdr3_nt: TGCAGCGTTGTAGGCAGGGGAAGTTACAATGAGCAGTTCTTC

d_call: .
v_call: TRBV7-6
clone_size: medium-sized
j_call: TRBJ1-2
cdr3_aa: CASSPAGANYGYTF
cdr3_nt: TGTGCCAGCAGCCCCGCGGGAGCTAACTATGGCTACACCTTC

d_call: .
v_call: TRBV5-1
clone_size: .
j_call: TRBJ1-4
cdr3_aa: CASSLVGNEKLFF
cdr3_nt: TGCGCCAGCAGCTTGGTGGGGAATGAAAAACTGTTTTTT

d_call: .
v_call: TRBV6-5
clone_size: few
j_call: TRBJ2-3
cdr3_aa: CASRFRSTDTQYF
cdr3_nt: TGTGCCAGCAGATTTAGAAGCACAGATACGCAGTATTTT

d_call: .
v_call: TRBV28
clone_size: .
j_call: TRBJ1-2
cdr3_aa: CASSPVSYGYTF
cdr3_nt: TGTGCCAGCAGTCCAGTATCTTATGGCTACACCTTC

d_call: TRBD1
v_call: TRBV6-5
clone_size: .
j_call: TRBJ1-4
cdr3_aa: CASSSTGNEKLFF
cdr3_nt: TGTGCCAGCAGTTCGACAGGGAATGAAAAACTGTTTTTT

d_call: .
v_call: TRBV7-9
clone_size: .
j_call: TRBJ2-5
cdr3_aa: CASSLAGALQETQYF
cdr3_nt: TGTGCCAGCAGCTTAGCCGGGGCCCTACAAGAGACCCAGTACTTC

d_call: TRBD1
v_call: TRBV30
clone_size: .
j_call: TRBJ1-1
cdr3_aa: CAWVSPGQGRRMNTEAFF
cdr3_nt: TGTGCCTGGGTGAGTCCGGGACAGGGACGCCGAATGAACACTGAAGCTTTCTTT

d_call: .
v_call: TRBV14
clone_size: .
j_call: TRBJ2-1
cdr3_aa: CASSLSRGILQFF
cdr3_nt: TGTGCCAGCAGCCTGAGCAGGGGAATTCTCCAGTTCTTC

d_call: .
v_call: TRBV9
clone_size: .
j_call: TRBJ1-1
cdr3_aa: CASSQQGARNTEAFF
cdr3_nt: TGTGCCAGCAGCCAACAAGGGGCGAGGAACACTGAAGCTTTCTTT

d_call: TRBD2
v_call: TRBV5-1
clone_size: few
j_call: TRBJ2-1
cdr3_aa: CASSLRAGVDEQFF
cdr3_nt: TGCGCCAGCAGCTTGAGAGCGGGAGTGGATGAGCAGTTCTTC

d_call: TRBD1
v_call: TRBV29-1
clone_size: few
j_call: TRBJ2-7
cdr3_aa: CSVGTGSSYEQYF
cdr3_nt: TGCAGCGTAGGGACAGGGAGCTCCTACGAGCAGTACTTC

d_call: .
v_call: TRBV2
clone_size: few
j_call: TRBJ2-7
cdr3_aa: CASRASGATYEQYF
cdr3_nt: TGTGCCAGCAGAGCCTCGGGGGCCACCTACGAGCAGTACTTC

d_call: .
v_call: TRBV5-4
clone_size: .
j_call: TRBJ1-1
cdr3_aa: CASSLGFLGANTEAFF
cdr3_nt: TGTGCCAGCAGCTTGGGCTTTTTGGGGGCGAACACTGAAGCTTTCTTT

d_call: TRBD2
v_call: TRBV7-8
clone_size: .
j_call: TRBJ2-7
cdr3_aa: CASSPSTSGSYVEQYF
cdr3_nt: TGTGCCAGCAGCCCCTCGACTAGCGGCTCCTACGTGGAGCAGTACTTC

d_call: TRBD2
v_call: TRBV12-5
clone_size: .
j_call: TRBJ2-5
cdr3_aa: CASAPSGRRQETQYF
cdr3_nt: TGTGCTAGTGCCCCTAGCGGGAGACGGCAAGAGACCCAGTACTTC

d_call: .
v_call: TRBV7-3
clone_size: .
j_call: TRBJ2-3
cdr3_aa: CASSRGTPTDTQYF
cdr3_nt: TGTGCCAGCAGTCGGGGGACTCCCACAGATACGCAGTATTTT

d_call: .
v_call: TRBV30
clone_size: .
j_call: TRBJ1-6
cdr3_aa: CAWSDRGGAGNSPLHF
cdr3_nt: TGTGCCTGGAGCGACCGGGGTGGGGCGGGGAATTCACCCCTCCACTTT

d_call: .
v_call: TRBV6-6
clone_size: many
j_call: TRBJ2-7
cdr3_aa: CATSDLGYEQYF
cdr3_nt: TGTGCCACCTCGGACTTAGGCTACGAGCAGTACTTC

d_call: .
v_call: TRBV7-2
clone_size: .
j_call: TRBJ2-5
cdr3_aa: CASSTPGGPTSETQYF
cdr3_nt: TGTGCCAGCAGCACCCCCGGAGGTCCTACGTCGGAGACCCAGTACTTC

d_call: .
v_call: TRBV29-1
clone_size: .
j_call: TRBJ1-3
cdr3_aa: CSVGADRNTIYF
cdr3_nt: TGCAGCGTGGGGGCGGACCGAAACACCATATATTTT

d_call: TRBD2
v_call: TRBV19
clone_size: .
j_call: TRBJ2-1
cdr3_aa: CASSISGGHNEQFF
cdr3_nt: TGTGCCAGTAGTATTAGCGGGGGGCACAATGAGCAGTTCTTC

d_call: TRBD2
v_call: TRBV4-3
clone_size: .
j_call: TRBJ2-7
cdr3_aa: CASSQSPLGTSGYEQYF
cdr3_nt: TGCGCCAGCAGCCAAAGCCCCTTGGGGACTAGCGGGTACGAGCAGTACTTC

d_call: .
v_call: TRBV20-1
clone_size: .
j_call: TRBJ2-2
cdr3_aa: CSALHSGELFF
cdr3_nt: TGCAGTGCTCTGCACTCCGGGGAGCTGTTTTTT

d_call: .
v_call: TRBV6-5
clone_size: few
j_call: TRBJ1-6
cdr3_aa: CATGDSAVNSPLHF
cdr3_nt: TGTGCAACGGGGGATTCGGCAGTTAATTCACCCCTCCACTTT

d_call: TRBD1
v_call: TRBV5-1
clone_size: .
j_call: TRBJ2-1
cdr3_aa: CASSLDRADEQFF
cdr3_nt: TGCGCCAGCAGCCTGGACAGGGCCGATGAGCAGTTCTTC

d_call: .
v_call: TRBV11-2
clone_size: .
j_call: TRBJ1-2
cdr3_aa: CASSSGAPYGYTF
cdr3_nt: TGTGCCAGCAGCTCCGGGGCCCCCTATGGCTACACCTTC

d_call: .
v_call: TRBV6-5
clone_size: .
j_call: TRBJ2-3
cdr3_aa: CASSYWAMGGTDTQYF
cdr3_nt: TGTGCCAGCAGTTACTGGGCTATGGGAGGCACAGATACGCAGTATTTT

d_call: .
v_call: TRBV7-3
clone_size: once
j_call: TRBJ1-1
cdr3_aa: CASSLTGVTEAFF
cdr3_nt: TGTGCCAGCAGCTTAACAGGGGTCACTGAAGCTTTCTTT

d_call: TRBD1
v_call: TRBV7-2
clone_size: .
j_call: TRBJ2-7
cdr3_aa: CASSYAGTGPSYEQYF
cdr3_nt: TGTGCCAGCAGCTATGCCGGGACAGGGCCTTCCTACGAGCAGTACTTC

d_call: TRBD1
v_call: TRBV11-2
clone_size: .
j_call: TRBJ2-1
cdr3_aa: CASSFGTGSYNEQFF
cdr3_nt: TGTGCCAGCAGCTTTGGGACAGGCTCCTACAATGAGCAGTTCTTC

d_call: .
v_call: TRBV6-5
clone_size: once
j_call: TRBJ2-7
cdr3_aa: CASRGFGEQYF
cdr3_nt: TGTGCCAGCCGGGGGTTTGGCGAGCAGTACTTC

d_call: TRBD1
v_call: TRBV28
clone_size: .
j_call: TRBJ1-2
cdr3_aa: CASSLRGRYYGYTF
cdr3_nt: TGTGCCAGCAGTTTGAGGGGGCGGTACTATGGCTACACCTTC

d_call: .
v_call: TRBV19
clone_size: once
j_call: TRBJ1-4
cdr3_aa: CASSSLAGGDEKLFF
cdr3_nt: TGTGCCAGTAGTAGTTTGGCAGGAGGCGATGAAAAACTGTTTTTT

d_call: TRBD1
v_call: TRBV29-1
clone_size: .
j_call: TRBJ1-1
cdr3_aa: CSVDRRDRGLYGTEAFF
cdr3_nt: TGCAGCGTTGATAGGAGGGACAGGGGGTTGTACGGCACTGAAGCTTTCTTT

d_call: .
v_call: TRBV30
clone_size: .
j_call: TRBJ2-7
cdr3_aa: CAWSVGPAGYEQYF
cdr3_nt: TGTGCCTGGAGTGTAGGTCCGGCAGGCTACGAGCAGTACTTC

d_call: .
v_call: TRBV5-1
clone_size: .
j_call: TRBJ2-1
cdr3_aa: CASSLVSVPLDEQFF
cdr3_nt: TGCGCCAGCAGCTTGGTGTCGGTTCCCCTGGATGAGCAGTTCTTC

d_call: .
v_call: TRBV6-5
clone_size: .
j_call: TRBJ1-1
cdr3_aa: CASRSTIATEAFF
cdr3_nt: TGTGCCAGCAGGTCCACCATAGCCACTGAAGCTTTCTTT

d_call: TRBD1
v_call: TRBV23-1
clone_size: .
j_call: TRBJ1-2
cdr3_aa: CASSLMGQGVHGYTF
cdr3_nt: TGCGCCAGCAGTCTAATGGGACAGGGGGTTCATGGCTACACCTTC

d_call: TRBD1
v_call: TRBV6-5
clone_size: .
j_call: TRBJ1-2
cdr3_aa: CASSSRTGMDYGYTF
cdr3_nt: TGTGCCAGCAGTTCCCGGACAGGGATGGACTATGGCTACACCTTC

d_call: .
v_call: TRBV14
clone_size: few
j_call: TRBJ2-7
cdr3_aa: CASSPRVAYEQYF
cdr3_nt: TGTGCCAGCAGCCCGAGGGTGGCCTACGAGCAGTACTTC

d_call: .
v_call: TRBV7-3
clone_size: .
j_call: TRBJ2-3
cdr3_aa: CASSFSGTDTQYF
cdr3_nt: TGTGCCAGCAGCTTTAGCGGTACAGATACGCAGTATTTT

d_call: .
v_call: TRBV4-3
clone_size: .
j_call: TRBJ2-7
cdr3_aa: CASSQDSSLLRGEQYF
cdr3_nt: TGCGCCAGCAGCCAAGATTCATCTCTGCTGAGGGGTGAGCAGTACTTC

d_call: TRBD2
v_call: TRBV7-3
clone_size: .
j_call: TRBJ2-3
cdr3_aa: CASSLTRGLAGSTDTQYF
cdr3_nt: TGTGCCAGCAGCTTAACGAGGGGACTAGCGGGGAGCACAGATACGCAGTATTTT

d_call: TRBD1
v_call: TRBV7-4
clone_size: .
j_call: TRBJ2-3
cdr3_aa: CASSYHWTGILCTDTQYF
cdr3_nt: TGTGCCAGCAGTTACCACTGGACAGGGATATTGTGCACAGATACGCAGTATTTT

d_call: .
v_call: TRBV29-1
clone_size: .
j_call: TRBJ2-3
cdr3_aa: CSVDRVPNTQYF
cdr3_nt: TGCAGCGTTGACAGGGTCCCAAATACGCAGTATTTT

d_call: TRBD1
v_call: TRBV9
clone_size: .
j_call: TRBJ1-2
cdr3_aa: CASSVAAGGLNYGYTF
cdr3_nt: TGTGCCAGCAGCGTAGCGGCAGGGGGCCTTAACTATGGCTACACCTTC

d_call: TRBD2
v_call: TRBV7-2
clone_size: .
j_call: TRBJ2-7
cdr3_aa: CASSLGLAGIYEQYF
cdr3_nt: TGTGCCAGCAGCTTAGGGCTAGCGGGTATCTACGAGCAGTACTTC